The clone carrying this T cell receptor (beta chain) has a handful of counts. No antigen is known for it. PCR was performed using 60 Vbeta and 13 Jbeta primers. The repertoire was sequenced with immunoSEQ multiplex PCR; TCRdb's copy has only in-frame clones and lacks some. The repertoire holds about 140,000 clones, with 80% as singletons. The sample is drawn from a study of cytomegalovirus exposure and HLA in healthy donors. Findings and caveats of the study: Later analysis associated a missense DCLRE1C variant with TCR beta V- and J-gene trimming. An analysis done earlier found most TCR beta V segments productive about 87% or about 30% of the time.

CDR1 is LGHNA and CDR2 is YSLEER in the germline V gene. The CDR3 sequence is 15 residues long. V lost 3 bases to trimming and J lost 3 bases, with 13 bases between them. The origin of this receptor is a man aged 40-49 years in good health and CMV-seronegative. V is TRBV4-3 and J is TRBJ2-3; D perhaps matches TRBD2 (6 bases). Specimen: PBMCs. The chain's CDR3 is CASSHADSGTDTQYF. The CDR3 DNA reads TGCGCCAGCAGCCACGCTGACAGCGGGACAGATACGCAGTATTTT.